A single sample is the source of the 24 T cell receptor beta chains below, sequenced in a study of blood T cell repertoires in COVID-19. The method was immunoSEQ multiplex PCR; TCRdb's version includes in-frame clones alone and lacks a portion of them. The data hold more than 200,000 clones, with 65% to 80% observed a single time. Sequencing input: peripheral blood. The receptors originated from a woman between 40 and 55 years old with active or convalescent COVID-19.

In DNA, the CDR3 is TGTGCCAGCAGAAACAGGGGTACTAATGAAAAACTGTTTTTT. This codes for CASRNRGTNEKLFF. The chain uses TRBV6-5 and TRBJ1-4; 7 bases line up with TRBD1. With 6 bases clipped from V and 2 bases from J, the junction kept 3 bases outside the gene matches. CDR3 length equals 14 residues. Per germline, CDR1 MNHEY and CDR2 SVGAGI.

The chain has TRBV5-1 and TRBJ2-2, with 7 bases matching TRBD1. Per the germline V gene, CDR1 is SGHRS and CDR2 is YFSETQ. V was clipped by 4 bases and J by 6 bases; unmatched bases: 3. This CDR3 comprises 13 residues. The CDR3 DNA follows: TGCGCCAGCAGCGACAGGGTGGCCGGGGAGCTGTTTTTT. Translation: CASSDRVAGELFF.

This rearrangement joins TRBV11-2 to TRBJ2-3, with 9 positions matching TRBD2. The ends lost 3 bases at V and 5 bases at J; junction bases unmatched: 9. There are 16 residues in the CDR3. Germline CDR1 is SGHAT and CDR2 is FQNNGV. The CDR3 reads CASSFSFGGGGDTQYF. The DNA for the CDR3 is TGTGCCAGCAGCTTCAGTTTCGGCGGGGGGGGAGATACGCAGTATTTT.

The V call is TRBV5-1, the J call TRBJ1-2; tentatively, D is TRBD1 (6 bases). Germline CDR1 reads SGHRS; CDR2 reads YFSETQ. V lost 4 bases to trimming and J lost 5 bases, with 18 bases between them. The CDR3 is made up of 15 amino acids. This CDR3 reads CASSTSLAGEYGYTF. The CDR3, as DNA: TGCGCCAGCAGCACGTCGTTGGCAGGGGAATATGGCTACACCTTC.

About this clone itself: Compared with germline, one end of the junction differs, possibly owing to a read error. The chain couples TRBV11-2 to TRBJ2-2; 9 nucleotides align to TRBD1. This CDR3 contains 16 residues. Germline CDR1 is SGHAT and CDR2 is FQNNGV. CDR3 amino acids: CASSLVGQGNPGELFF. The DNA of the CDR3 is TGTGCCAGCAGCTTAGTAGGACAGGGGAACCCCGGGGAGCTGTTTTTT.

The V and J genes are TRBV5-1 and TRBJ2-7, with TRBD2 identical over 8 bases. The junction had 3 bases not matched to a gene; V was cut back by 1 base and J by 0 bases. The CDR3 is 15 amino acids. The V gene's germline CDR1 is SGHRS and CDR2 YFSETQ. Written as DNA, the CDR3 is TGCGCCAGCAGCTTGCCAGCGGGGGACTCCTACGAGCAGTACTTC. The encoded protein is CASSLPAGDSYEQYF.

The gene calls are TRBV3-1 (or the pseudogene TRBV3-2) and TRBJ2-5, with D perhaps TRBD1 (5 bases). In germline, CDR1 is LGHDT, CDR2 YNNKEL (reference sequence). This CDR3 contains 15 residues. The ends were cut back, 6 bases at V and 5 bases at J, with 19 bases in the middle. CDR3 protein: CASSLTASGMETQYF. CDR3 nucleotides: TGTGCCAGCAGTTTGACCGCTTCAGGGATGGAGACCCAGTACTTC.

This chain joins TRBV28 and TRBJ1-5; no definite D call. Trimming took off 4 bases at V and 5 bases at J, with 9 bases between the two ends. Germline V CDR1 and CDR2: MDHEN, SYDVKM. The CDR3 covers 13 residues. The CDR3 sequence: CASSSVGDQPQHF. DNA for the CDR3: TGTGCCAGCAGTTCCGTGGGCGATCAGCCCCAGCATTTT.

J is TRBJ1-1 and V is TRBV10-3; D is possibly TRBD1 (6 bases). Trimming stripped 3 bases from V and 1 base from J, with 9 bases between. Germline CDR1 and CDR2: ENHRY and SYGVKD. There are 14 residues in the CDR3. The CDR3 nucleotides read TGTGCCATCAGTGACTGGACAGCGAACACTGAAGCTTTCTTT. Translation gives CAISDWTANTEAFF.

This clone was counted once. The chain couples TRBV6-2 or TRBV6-3 to TRBJ1-4; 11 bases are shared with TRBD1. The CDR3 runs 14 residues. Germline assignment: CDR1 MNHEY and CDR2 SVGEGT. Trimming at V came to 6 bases and at J to 8 bases, leaving 5 bases not matched to a gene. Here the CDR3 DNA reads TGTGCCAGCAGCTGGACAGGGGGCGACGAAAAACTGTTTTTT. This translates into CASSWTGGDEKLFF.

The chain couples TRBV7-9 to TRBJ2-1; 7 nucleotides line up with TRBD1. In germline, CDR1 is SEHNR, CDR2 FQNEAQ (reference sequence). V shed 8 bases, J shed 5 bases, and the junction held 12 bases outside the gene matches. This CDR3 comprises 15 residues. As DNA, the CDR3 is TGTGCCAGCGGCCTAACAGGGGCCATTAACAATGAGCAGTTCTTC. Translated: CASGLTGAINNEQFF.

This clone was seen a few times. This chain uses TRBV28 with TRBJ1-6, with a tentative D call TRBD1 (6 bases). V was cut by 2 bases and J by 14 bases, with 13 bases left in between. CDR3 length: 13 amino acids. The V gene's germline CDR1 is MDHEN and CDR2 SYDVKM. The CDR3, as DNA: TGTGCCAGCAGTTTACCATCCAGGGGTACCCTCCACTTT. This codes for CASSLPSRGTLHF. The complete variable domain, with remaining parts taken from reference TRBV28 and TRBJ1-6, reads DVKVTQSSRYLVKRTGEKVFLECVQDMDHENMFWYRQDPGLGLRLIYFSYDVKMKEKGDIPEGYSVSREKKERFSLILESASTNQTSMYLCASSLPSRGTLHFGNGTRLTVT.

The V and J genes are TRBV6-5 and TRBJ1-2; 9 bases align to TRBD1. This CDR3 spans 15 amino acids. The germline gives CDR1 MNHEY, CDR2 SVGAGI. Trimming cost V 2 bases and J 7 bases; bases outside gene matches: 8. The CDR3 here is CASSYVGQGMSGYTF. The CDR3 region has the DNA TGTGCCAGCAGTTACGTGGGACAGGGTATGTCTGGCTACACCTTC.

This clone appeared a few times. The rearrangement uses TRBV19 and TRBJ2-3, with 7 bases lining up with TRBD1. In germline, CDR1 is LNHDA, CDR2 SQIVND (reference sequence). This CDR3 contains 15 residues. Unmatched junction bases numbered 5, after V lost 1 base and J lost 4 bases. The CDR3 sequence: CASSIGDRDADTQYF. The CDR3 bases are TGTGCCAGTAGTATAGGAGACAGGGACGCAGATACGCAGTATTTT.

This chain's CDR3 is CASSLGLINYNEQFF. DNA of the CDR3: TGTGCCAGCAGCCTGGGACTAATTAACTACAATGAGCAGTTCTTC. V usage is TRBV6-5 and J usage is TRBJ2-1; the match to TRBD2 covers 7 bases. The germline CDR1 and CDR2 sequences are MNHEY and SVGAGI. J was trimmed by 3 bases and V by 6 bases; bases with no gene match: 8. This CDR3 is 15 amino acids long.

The chain carries TRBV27 and TRBJ2-3; 9 bases map to TRBD1. Germline V gene lookup returns CDR1 MNHEY and CDR2 SMNVEV (reference sequence). Losses at the gene ends were 5 bases for V and 7 bases for J; bases not matched to a gene: 10. This CDR3 contains 15 residues. The DNA for the CDR3 is TGTGCCAGCAGTCCCAGCCGGGACAGGGCTTATACGCAGTATTTT. The encoded protein is CASSPSRDRAYTQYF.

The V call is TRBV9, the J call TRBJ2-1; the D gene is possibly TRBD2 (6 bases). In germline, CDR1 is SGDLS, CDR2 YYNGEE. CDR3 length equals 13 residues. Trimming left V 1 base short and J 7 bases short, with 9 bases between. CDR3 coding DNA: TGTGCCAGCAGCGTAAAGGGAGGAAATGAGCAGTTCTTC. It encodes CASSVKGGNEQFF. The full variable domain, in which reference TRBV9 and TRBJ2-1 provide the parts outside the CDR3, is DSGVTQTPKHLITATGQRVTLRCSPRSGDLSVYWYQQSLDQGLQFLIQYYNGEERAKGNILERFSAQQFPDLHSELNLSSLELGDSALYFCASSVKGGNEQFFGPGTRLTVL.

This clone was picked up one time. The chain employs TRBV7-6 and TRBJ1-1; possibly TRBD1 for D (5 bases). The V gene's germline CDR1 is SGHVS and CDR2 FNYEAQ. Between the trimmed V and J ends, which lost 4 bases and 1 base, there was a span of 13 bases. This CDR3 has 15 amino acids. This CDR3 reads CASSSPGGANTEAFF. The CDR3 DNA reads TGTGCCAGCAGCTCCCCGGGAGGGGCGAACACTGAAGCTTTCTTT.

The chain joins TRBV7-2 to TRBJ2-7; D is unclear. Germline values: CDR1 SGHTA, CDR2 FQGNSA. The V end lost 5 bases, the J end lost 0 bases, and 8 bases lay between the germline ends. The CDR3 covers 13 residues. Here the CDR3 reads CASSRSVSYEQYV. The CDR3 coding sequence is TGTGCCAGCAGCCGCAGCGTCTCCTACGAGCAGTACGTC.

The J gene is TRBJ2-7, the V gene TRBV2; 10 bases line up with TRBD2. V trimming: 6 bases; J trimming: 3 bases; junction bases outside the gene matches: 2. Looked up from germline, CDR1 is SNHLY and CDR2 is FYNNEI. The CDR3 runs to 13 residues. CDR3 loop: CASSASGGYEQYF. Written as DNA, the CDR3 is TGTGCCAGCAGCGCTAGCGGGGGCTACGAGCAGTACTTC.

V usage is TRBV29-1 and J usage is TRBJ2-1, with 10 positions matching TRBD1. Losses at the gene ends were 7 bases for V and 2 bases for J; bases not matched to a gene: 5. Per the germline V gene, CDR1 is SQVTM and CDR2 is ANQGSEA. CDR3 length equals 14 residues. CDR3 protein: CSARTGGTYNEQFF. CDR3 sequence (DNA): TGCAGCGCCAGGACAGGGGGAACCTACAATGAGCAGTTCTTC.

The count of this clone is one. V and J are TRBV12-5 and TRBJ2-3; weak D call: TRBD2 (5 bases). V lost 5 bases to trimming and J lost 1 base, with 10 bases between them. The CDR3 is 14 residues long. Per germline, CDR1 LGHNT and CDR2 FRNRAP. CDR3 sequence reads: CASGADFRTDTQYF. CDR3 DNA sequence: TGTGCTAGTGGTGCGGACTTCCGCACAGATACGCAGTATTTT. Based on the CDR3 plus reference TRBV12-5 and TRBJ2-3, the full variable domain is DARVTQTPRHKVTEMGQEVTMRCQPILGHNTVFWYRQTMMQGLELLAYFRNRAPLDDSGMPKDRFSAEMPDATLATLKIQPSEPRDSAVYFCASGADFRTDTQYFGPGTRLTVL.

V and J are TRBV29-1 and TRBJ1-1, with 7 bases matching TRBD1. V lost 7 bases to trimming and J lost 4 bases; unmatched junction nucleotides: 9. CDR1 and CDR2 (germline): SQVTM, ANQGSEA. The CDR3 runs to 13 residues. The CDR3 bases are TGCAGCGGTAATAGGGGGCTTGGCACTGAAGCTTTCTTT. Its translation is CSGNRGLGTEAFF.

This chain uses TRBV7-2 with TRBJ2-3, with D possibly TRBD1 on 6 matching bases. CDR3 size: 14 residues. Between the trimmed V and J ends, which lost 7 bases and 3 bases, there was a span of 14 bases. The germline V gene encodes CDR1 SGHTA and CDR2 FQGNSA. The CDR3 sequence: CASTLARGTDTQYF. CDR3 nucleotides: TGTGCCAGCACCCTCGCGAGGGGGACAGATACGCAGTATTTT.